These 31 T cell receptor beta chains were all obtained from the same sample, sequenced in a study of CD8+ T cells in alopecia areata. It was with CD4, CD8alpha, NKG2D, NKG2ACE and other markers that pooled cutaneous lymph node cells were sorted. cDNA prepared by RNA extraction and subsequent reverse transcription served as the template for sequencing. Measured with immunoSEQ multiplex PCR; TCRdb has only the in-frame clones, and not every one. The sample shows about 270,000 clones, no singletons; the ten largest hold less than 1.5%. The sequenced sample was CD4+ T cells sorted from a lymph node. Every receptor here comes from a C3H/HeJ mouse with alopecia areata. As its MHC haplotype, the strain has H2-k.

As to this clone: The genes are named according to mouse. Distinct nucleotide sequences in the sample also encode this CDR3. The CDR3 sequence is CTCSAGGQSSYEQYF. Partial CDR3 DNA: TGCACCTGCAGTGCAGGGGGACAGAGCTCCTAT. J is TRBJ2-7 and V is TRBV1; TRBD1 aligns across 7 bases. The read is 4 residues too short to cover the CDR3 end, so that end is filled in from the germline J gene. CDR3 length: 15 amino acids. The J segment lost 0 bases and the V segment lost 1 base, leaving 3 bases of the junction unmatched. Germline V gene data show CDR1 as NSQYPW and CDR2 as LRSPGD (reference sequence).

With respect to this clone: Mouse names are used for the genes. Read coverage stops 4 residues before the CDR3 terminus; the germline J gene supplies the remainder. The same CDR3 is also encoded by other DNA sequences in this sample. This chain connects TRBV13-3 to TRBJ2-2; a weak D match, TRBD1 (6 bases). The germline CDR1 and CDR2 sequences are NNHDY and SYVADS. Trimming shortened V by 0 bases and J by 1 base, and 7 bases separated the two germline ends. The CDR3 contains 15 residues. CDR3 DNA (partial): TGTGCCAGCAGTGATGCGGACAGAAACACCGGG. This sequence encodes CASSDADRNTG. The whole CDR3 region reads CASSDADRNTGQLYF.

A note on this clone: The germline and genes are mouse ones. The read terminates 4 residues ahead of where the CDR3 ends, so the germline J gene completes it. The chain uses TRBV13-1 and TRBJ2-3; 7 bases are shared with TRBD2. Looked up from germline, CDR1 is NSHNY and CDR2 is SYGAGN. The CDR3 length is 15 residues. V was pared by 1 base and J by 4 bases, with 6 bases of the junction left unmatched. CDR3 sequence: CASSDPRTGPETLYF. The CDR3 DNA, read in part, is TGTGCCAGCAGTGATCCACGGACTGGCCCAGAA.

A word on this clone: Gene names are mouse gene names. The sequenced fragment ends 4 residues before the CDR3 boundary, so the rest is inferred from the germline J gene. V is TRBV14 and J is TRBJ1-1; D perhaps matches TRBD1 (6 bases). The CDR3 totals 13 residues. Germline V lookup: CDR1 SGHDT, CDR2 FRDEAV. Trimming removed 6 bases at V and 0 bases at J, with 9 bases between. Incomplete CDR3 DNA: TGTGCCAGCAAAGGGACAACAAACACA. Residues: CASKGTTNT. The CDR3 in full is CASKGTTNTEVFF.

This clone was observed at least ten times. The gene names here belong to mouse. CDR3 in amino acids: CTCSAPGVDTQYF. The CDR3 DNA, read in part, is TGCACCTGCAGTGCACCAGGGGTGGAC. The chain uses TRBV1 and TRBJ2-5, with D possibly matching TRBD1 (6 bases). The read ends 4 residues shy of where the CDR3 ends; the end is completed using the germline J gene. Germline V gene lookup returns CDR1 NSQYPW and CDR2 LRSPGD (reference sequence). The CDR3 consists of 13 residues.

This clone came up a few times. All gene names here are mouse names. From the germline J gene comes the end of the CDR3, since the read stops 4 residues before it. V gene TRBV19 combines with J gene TRBJ2-2; tentatively, D is TRBD1 (6 bases). Germline V gives CDR1 FNHDT, CDR2 SITEND (reference sequence). The CDR3 is 15 amino acids. Trimming removed 4 bases at V and 0 bases at J, with 10 bases between. CDR3 protein: CASSLQGPNTGQLYF. The sequenced part of the CDR3 DNA is TGTGCCAGCAGTTTACAGGGTCCAAACACCGGG. The variable domain in full, with the rest retrieved from reference TRBV19 and TRBJ2-2, is GGIITQTPKFLIGQEGQKLTLKCQQNFNHDTMYWYRQDSGKGLRLIYYSITENDLQKGDLSEGYDASREKKSSFSLTVTSAQKNEMAVFLCASSLQGPNTGQLYFGEGSKLTVL.

Comment on this clone: Gene names are mouse gene names. The covered CDR3 bases are TGTGCCACTGAACTGGGCAGCTCCTAT. This encodes CATELGSSY. The CDR3 reads in full as CATELGSSYEQYF. This rearrangement joins TRBV13-1 to TRBJ2-7; TRBD2 is a possible D gene (6 bases). The missing CDR3 end, 4 residues past where the read stops, is filled in from the germline J gene. The CDR3 runs to 13 residues. Germline CDR1 is NSHNY and CDR2 is SYGAGN. Trimming pared 9 bases from V and 0 bases from J, leaving 13 bases between.

Concerning this clone: The genes and germline here are from mouse. The CDR3 goes on 4 residues after the read ends, and that part is filled in from the germline J gene. The chain uses TRBV17 and TRBJ1-1, with 7 bases lining up with TRBD1. Germline CDR1 MNHDT, CDR2 YYDKIL. The CDR3 is made up of 12 amino acids. CDR3 amino acids: CASSPQGAEVFF. The CDR3 bases that were read are TGTGCTAGCAGTCCTCAGGGGGCA.

This clone was counted ten times or more. Gene labels here are mouse ones. With the read ending 4 residues before the CDR3 end, the germline J gene is used to fill in that end. The sample holds other DNA sequences that translate to the same CDR3. The chain joins TRBV1 to TRBJ2-3, with D uncertain. Between the trimmed V and J ends, which lost 1 base and 0 bases, there was a span of 2 bases. Germline V gives CDR1 NSQYPW, CDR2 LRSPGD (reference sequence). The CDR3 spans 13 residues. The CDR3 DNA, read in part, is TGCACCTGCAGTGCAGTCAGTGCAGAA. Translation gives CTCSAVSAE. The complete CDR3 reads CTCSAVSAETLYF.

A remark on this clone: Mouse gene names apply. Read sequence stops 4 residues before the CDR3 end, and the germline J gene provides the missing end. Different DNA sequences within this sample yield the same CDR3. This chain uses TRBV31 with TRBJ1-2, with 7 bases fitting TRBD1. Germline-derived CDR1 and CDR2 are GKSSPN and SITVG. Losses at the gene ends were 0 bases for V and 2 bases for J; bases not matched to a gene: 6. The CDR3 length is 15 residues. CDR3 residues: CAWSLEGRGNSDYTF. CDR3 DNA, as far as it was read: TGTGCCTGGAGTCTAGAGGGCAGGGGGAACTCC. The full variable domain, in which reference TRBV31 and TRBJ1-2 provide the parts outside the CDR3, is AQTIHQWPVAEIKAVGSPLSLGCTIKGKSSPNLYWYWQATGGTLQQLFYSITVGQVESVVQLNLSASRPKDDQFILSTEKLLLSHSGFYLCAWSLEGRGNSDYTFGSGTRLLVI.

Many counts were recorded for this clone. These gene names are mouse names. The read finishes 4 residues shy of the CDR3 end, and the germline J gene is used to complete it. V gene TRBV13-1 combines with J gene TRBJ2-1, with 9 bases matching TRBD1. The CDR3 extends over 14 amino acids. V dropped 3 bases and J dropped 5; count of bases not matched to a gene: 3. CDR1 NSHNY and CDR2 SYGAGN come from the germline V gene. The CDR3 DNA, read in part, is TGTGCCAGCAGTGGGGGGACAGGGAATGCT. Amino acid sequence: CASSGGTGNA. The complete CDR3 reads CASSGGTGNAEQFF.

Regarding this clone: These gene names are mouse names. Read coverage stops 4 residues before the CDR3 terminus; the germline J gene supplies the remainder. The chain couples TRBV19 to TRBJ1-1; D gene unclear. Trimming removed 4 bases from V and 0 bases from J, with 10 bases in between. Germline values: CDR1 FNHDT, CDR2 SITEND (reference sequence). The CDR3 length is 14 residues. The sequenced part of the CDR3 DNA is TGTGCCAGCAGTCCTGACAAAGCAAACACA. Translation gives CASSPDKANT. The whole CDR3 is CASSPDKANTEVFF.

As for this clone: The gene names given are mouse names. The CDR3 end is not reached by the read, which stops 4 residues before it; the germline J gene fills it in. Other DNA variants within this sample encode the same CDR3. The chain combines TRBV31 with TRBJ2-1; TRBD2 agrees at 11 bases. The V gene's germline CDR1 is GKSSPN and CDR2 SITVG. This CDR3 contains 14 residues. Here the CDR3 reads CAWSLLGGRAEQFF. The covered CDR3 bases are TGTGCCTGGAGTCTACTGGGGGGGCGAGCT.

With respect to this clone: Here the gene names and germline are mouse. This sample includes further DNA sequences coding for the same CDR3. This CDR3 is CASSIQGAYAEQFF. Incomplete CDR3 DNA: TGTGCCAGCAGTATCCAGGGGGCTTATGCT. The V gene is TRBV19, the J gene TRBJ2-1, with 8 positions matching TRBD1. The sequence runs out 4 residues before the end of the CDR3; the remainder is reconstructed from the germline J gene. Germline CDR1 reads FNHDT; CDR2 reads SITEND (reference sequence). V dropped 2 bases and J dropped 4; count of bases not matched to a gene: 2. There are 14 residues in the CDR3.

On this clone: Gene names follow the mouse nomenclature. Read data end 4 residues before the CDR3 end; the end is taken from the germline J gene. The chain uses TRBV1 and TRBJ2-3, with TRBD1 as a possible D gene (6 bases). The V and J ends lost 3 bases and 0 bases respectively, with 10 bases between them. The V gene's germline CDR1 is NSQYPW and CDR2 LRSPGD (reference sequence). The length of the CDR3 is 15 residues. CDR3 DNA, as far as it was read: TGCACCTGCAGTGCCGACAGGTGGAGTGCAGAA. This gives the protein CTCSADRWSAE. The entire CDR3 protein reads CTCSADRWSAETLYF.

In its sample, this clone was seen a few times. Genes here carry mouse names. The read comes to an end 4 residues before the CDR3 does, leaving the germline J gene to fill in the end. The sample holds other DNA sequences that translate to the same CDR3. The gene calls are TRBV31 and TRBJ1-2; TRBD1 matches at 7 bases. Germline CDR1 is GKSSPN and CDR2 is SITVG. After removal of 1 base from V and 0 bases from J, the junction contained 2 bases not matched to a gene. The CDR3 has 14 residues. CDR3 sequence: CAWSPGTANSDYTF. CDR3 DNA, as far as it was read: TGTGCCTGGAGTCCTGGGACAGCAAACTCC.

Only a few counts were recorded for this clone. The genes and germline here are from mouse. The read ends 4 residues shy of where the CDR3 ends; the end is completed using the germline J gene. The sample holds other DNA sequences that translate to the same CDR3. The chain links TRBV19 to TRBJ2-3; D perhaps matches TRBD1 (6 bases). The CDR3 loop spans 14 amino acids. The germline V gene encodes CDR1 FNHDT and CDR2 SITEND (reference sequence). The V end was cut by 2 bases, the J end by 1 base, with 8 bases between. The DNA read from the CDR3 is TGTGCCAGCAGTATGACAGGAGGTGCAGAA. It codes for CASSMTGGAE. The full CDR3 protein is CASSMTGGAETLYF.

This clone appeared a few times. Each gene name is a mouse one. The read halts 4 residues ahead of the CDR3 end, with the missing end drawn from the germline J gene. V usage is TRBV5 and J usage is TRBJ1-1; tentative D call: TRBD1 (6 bases). CDR3 length: 14 amino acids. The germline V and J ends were trimmed by 0 bases and 3 bases, with 8 bases remaining between them. Germline lookup yields CDR1 LGHNA and CDR2 YNLKQL (reference sequence). CDR3 protein: CASSQDGTYTEVFF. The DNA read from the CDR3 is TGTGCCAGCAGCCAAGATGGGACATACACA.

For this clone: The gene names here belong to mouse. The CDR3 goes on 4 residues after the read ends, and that part is filled in from the germline J gene. The chain is built from TRBV31 and TRBJ2-3; 8 bases match TRBD2. Germline CDR1 GKSSPN, CDR2 SITVG. J was trimmed by 0 bases and V by 8 bases; bases with no gene match: 13. The CDR3 loop spans 16 amino acids. This CDR3 reads CAGPGLGGSSAETLYF. CDR3 bases read: TGTGCCGGACCAGGGCTGGGGGGATCTAGTGCAGAA.

This clone has only a few counts. The gene symbols are mouse symbols. The CDR3 end lies 4 residues beyond the end of the read and is filled in from the germline J gene. Different DNA sequences within this sample yield the same CDR3. The gene calls are TRBV5 and TRBJ2-3, with 7 bases fitting TRBD1. The CDR3 has 15 residues. V shed 1 base and J 1 base; nucleotides not matched to a gene: 2. CDR1 and CDR2 from the germline V gene are LGHNA and YNLKQL (reference sequence). Partial CDR3 DNA: TGTGCCAGCAGCCAAGGACAGGGTGGTGCAGAA. The encoded protein is CASSQGQGGAE. In full, the CDR3 is CASSQGQGGAETLYF.

This clone was found a few times. These gene names are mouse names. The read ends 4 residues shy of where the CDR3 ends; the end is completed using the germline J gene. Different DNA sequences within this sample yield the same CDR3. The chain joins TRBV5 to TRBJ2-5, with TRBD1 as a possible D gene (6 bases). Germline V CDR1 and CDR2: LGHNA, YNLKQL (reference sequence). This CDR3 is 13 amino acids long. The CDR3 region is CASSQEQGDTQYF. The part of the CDR3 DNA that was read is TGTGCCAGCAGCCAAGAGCAGGGGGAC.

This clone was seen a few times. The genes are named according to mouse. The read gets to within 4 residues of the CDR3 end, and the germline J gene fills in the rest. V and J are TRBV5 and TRBJ2-1, with D perhaps TRBD1 (5 bases). Trimming took 1 base from V and 5 from J, leaving 6 bases between them. This CDR3 is built from 13 residues. Looked up from germline, CDR1 is LGHNA and CDR2 is YNLKQL (reference sequence). CDR3 in amino acids: CASSQATDAEQFF. CDR3 DNA, as far as it was read: TGTGCCAGCAGCCAAGCGACAGATGCT.

A remark on this clone: All gene names here are mouse names. The read ends 4 residues early relative to the CDR3; the germline J gene fills the gap. V gene TRBV5 combines with J gene TRBJ2-5; 9 nucleotides match TRBD2. Looked up from germline, CDR1 is LGHNA and CDR2 is YNLKQL (reference sequence). The CDR3 is made up of 16 amino acids. V shed 4 bases, J shed 2 bases, and the junction held 7 bases outside the gene matches. CDR3 residues: CASSPTGGRGQDTQYF. The covered CDR3 bases are TGTGCCAGCAGCCCGACTGGGGGACGGGGCCAAGAC.

This clone was observed a few times. These gene names are mouse names. The CDR3 end is not reached by the read, which stops 4 residues before it; the germline J gene fills it in. The sample has other DNA sequences that encode this CDR3 too. The J gene is TRBJ2-2, the V gene TRBV5; TRBD2 aligns across 7 bases. The germline V gene encodes CDR1 LGHNA and CDR2 YNLKQL (reference sequence). J gave up 3 bases and V 2 bases, and 3 bases lay outside the gene matches. The CDR3 runs to 15 residues. CDR3 sequence reads: CASSQSGGDTGQLYF. The CDR3 DNA, read in part, is TGTGCCAGCAGCCAATCTGGGGGAGACACCGGG.

On this clone: Mouse names are used for the genes. The CDR3 is cut off 4 residues early in the read; its end comes from the germline J gene. The chain links TRBV13-3 to TRBJ2-2; 11 bases agree with TRBD2. CDR3 length: 17 amino acids. Germline assignment: CDR1 NNHDY and CDR2 SYVADS. J lost 3 bases, V lost 2 bases, and 6 bases had no gene match. CDR3: CASSELGGREDTGQLYF. The DNA read from the CDR3 is TGTGCCAGCAGTGAACTGGGGGGGCGCGAGGACACCGGG.

To note about this clone: The genes and germline here are from mouse. From the germline J gene comes the end of the CDR3, since the read stops 3 residues before it. The rearrangement uses TRBV13-3 and TRBJ1-6; no definite D call. TRBJ1-6 counts as an open reading frame of uncertain function. Germline V gene data show CDR1 as NNHDY and CDR2 as SYVADS. V was pared by 5 bases and J by 4 bases, with 4 bases between. This CDR3 comprises 12 residues. The CDR3: CASRTYNSPLYF. The part of the CDR3 DNA that was read is TGTGCCAGCAGAACATATAATTCGCCC.

As regards this clone: Here the gene names and germline are mouse. The observed sequence ends 4 residues before the CDR3 terminus, with the missing tail filled in from the germline J gene. Distinct nucleotide sequences in the sample also encode this CDR3. The genes are TRBV5 and TRBJ2-1, with 11 bases lining up with TRBD2. The CDR3 is 14 amino acids. The germline CDR1 and CDR2 sequences are LGHNA and YNLKQL (reference sequence). The chain's CDR3 is CASSQGTGGAEQFF. The CDR3 DNA, read in part, is TGTGCCAGCAGCCAAGGGACTGGGGGGGCT.

About this clone: Genes and germline are mouse. The identical CDR3 is also encoded by other nucleotide sequences in the sample. CDR3 residues: CAWSQGGTGQLYF. Incomplete CDR3 DNA: TGTGCCTGGAGTCAGGGGGGCACCGGG. The chain couples TRBV31 to TRBJ2-2, with D tentatively TRBD1 or TRBD2 (6 bases each). Read coverage stops 4 residues before the CDR3 terminus; the germline J gene supplies the remainder. CDR1 is GKSSPN and CDR2 is SITVG in the germline V gene. This CDR3 contains 13 residues. Between the trimmed V and J ends, which lost 1 base and 4 bases, there was a span of 7 bases.

Remarks on this clone: The gene names here belong to mouse. The read stops 4 residues short of the end of the CDR3; the missing end is completed from the germline J gene. The V gene is TRBV13-3, the J gene TRBJ1-2, with TRBD1 matching over 7 bases. After removal of 5 bases from V and 3 bases from J, the junction contained 4 bases not matched to a gene. The CDR3 runs to 13 residues. CDR1 and CDR2 (germline): NNHDY, SYVADS. Here the CDR3 reads CASRRGRDSDYTF. CDR3 DNA, as far as it was read: TGTGCCAGCAGAAGGGGGCGCGACTCC.

The sample holds a few counts of this clone. Gene labels here are mouse ones. Read coverage stops 4 residues before the CDR3 terminus; the germline J gene supplies the remainder. Other DNA sequences from this sample encode an identical CDR3 as well. The rearrangement uses TRBV31 and TRBJ2-3, with a weak D call TRBD1 (5 bases). V dropped 0 bases and J dropped 1 base, with 8 bases sitting between them. CDR3 size: 14 residues. In germline, CDR1 is GKSSPN, CDR2 SITVG. CDR3 residues: CAWSLRGGAETLYF. The DNA read from the CDR3 is TGTGCCTGGAGTCTGAGGGGAGGTGCAGAA. The whole variable domain, remainder taken from reference TRBV31 and TRBJ2-3, is AQTIHQWPVAEIKAVGSPLSLGCTIKGKSSPNLYWYWQATGGTLQQLFYSITVGQVESVVQLNLSASRPKDDQFILSTEKLLLSHSGFYLCAWSLRGGAETLYFGSGTRLTVL.

The table lists this clone with a few counts. Gene names and germline match the mouse. The read ends 4 residues before the CDR3 terminus; that terminus is restored from the germline J gene. The same CDR3 also results from other DNA sequences found in this sample. The genes are TRBV5 and TRBJ1-1; 7 positions match TRBD1. This CDR3 is 14 amino acids long. After removal of 4 bases from V and 1 base from J, the junction contained 3 bases not matched to a gene. In germline, CDR1 is LGHNA, CDR2 YNLKQL (reference sequence). This CDR3 is CASSPRDRNTEVFF. CDR3 bases read: TGTGCCAGCAGCCCGAGGGACAGAAACACA.